These 25 T cell receptor beta chains share one sample of origin, sequenced in a study of identical twins. TCRdb reanalysed the 5' RACE reads using MiXCR and keeps one entry per CDR3 protein. The data hold some 100,000 distinct CDR3 sequences, with about 6.1% observed a single time. The sequenced sample consisted of memory T cells sorted from blood. The receptors here all came from a woman between 45 and 65 years old in good health.

The table lists this clonotype with many counts. The chain is built from TRBV12-2 and TRBJ2-1. TRBV12-2 is termed a pseudogene. The CDR3 is 13 residues long. CDR3 bases: TGTGCAAGTCGCTTCGGTCGAGATGGAGAGCAGTTCTTC. Translating it yields CASRFGRDGEQFF.

This clonotype occurred a few times. CDR3 sequence reads: CASSAPGTEGVNEQFF. As DNA, the CDR3 is TGTGCCAGCAGCGCCCCCGGGACCGAGGGGGTAAATGAGCAGTTCTTC. The chain combines TRBV3-1 with TRBJ2-1, with D perhaps matching TRBD1 (6 bases). The CDR3 is 16 residues long. From germline, CDR1 is LGHDT and CDR2 YNNKEL (reference sequence). Deletions cut 5 bases from V and 7 bases from J, with 21 bases between.

This clonotype was seen many times. V gene TRBV5-1 combines with J gene TRBJ1-2; tentative D call: TRBD1 (6 bases). V lost 4 bases and J 2 bases, leaving 15 bases between the germline ends. Germline V gene lookup returns CDR1 SGHRS and CDR2 YFSETQ. The CDR3 consists of 15 residues. CDR3 protein: CASSPWDNTNYGYTF. For the CDR3, the DNA is TGCGCCAGCAGCCCGTGGGACAATACAAACTATGGCTACACCTTC. The variable domain in full, with the rest retrieved from reference TRBV5-1 and TRBJ1-2, is KAGVTQTPRYLIKTRGQQVTLSCSPISGHRSVSWYQQTPGQGLQFLFEYFSETQRNKGNFPGRFSGRQFSNSRSEMNVSTLELGDSALYLCASSPWDNTNYGYTFGSGTRLTVV.

V and J are TRBV20-1 and TRBJ2-1, with TRBD1 matching 7 bases. The V gene end was trimmed by 1 base and the J gene end by 6 bases; junction bases not matched to a gene: 12. The V gene's germline CDR1 is DFQATT and CDR2 SNEGSKA (reference sequence). The CDR3 has 16 residues. The CDR3 protein is CSARVSHRGVGNEQFF. The CDR3 nucleotides are TGCAGTGCTAGAGTTTCTCACAGGGGAGTGGGCAATGAGCAGTTCTTC.

The chain couples TRBV20-1 to TRBJ2-7, with D perhaps TRBD1 (6 bases). Germline V gene data show CDR1 as DFQATT and CDR2 as SNEGSKA (reference sequence). The CDR3 is 15 residues long. The germline V and J ends were trimmed by 5 bases and 2 bases, with 19 bases remaining between them. CDR3 loop: CSALEQGDYAYEQYF. The DNA of the CDR3 is TGCAGTGCTCTCGAACAGGGCGATTATGCCTACGAGCAGTACTTC.

This clonotype was seen ten or more times. The chain carries TRBV6-1 and TRBJ2-7; 7 bases map to TRBD1. With V trimmed by 4 bases and J by 1 base, 7 bases remained unmatched. CDR3 length: 15 residues. Germline V gene lookup returns CDR1 MNHNS and CDR2 SASEGT. DNA of the CDR3: TGTGCCAGCAGTGCAAGGGGGCGAAAGTCCTACGAGCAGTACTTC. Translating gives CASSARGRKSYEQYF.

This clonotype came up many times. This chain connects TRBV6-1 to TRBJ2-1, with D perhaps TRBD2 (6 bases). With 6 bases removed from V and 6 bases from J, the gap between germline ends came to 9 bases. The CDR3 loop spans 12 amino acids. Germline V gene data show CDR1 as MNHNS and CDR2 as SASEGT. This CDR3 is CASSRLVNEQFF. The CDR3 DNA sequence: TGTGCCAGCAGCAGACTAGTCAATGAGCAGTTCTTC.

This clonotype was counted many times. The V gene is TRBV10-1, the J gene TRBJ2-3, with no clear D. Trimming took off 0 bases at V and 2 bases at J, with 3 bases between the two ends. The CDR3 extends over 13 amino acids. From germline, CDR1 is WNHNN and CDR2 SYGVQD (reference sequence). The CDR3 DNA sequence: TGCGCCAGCAGTGAGTCCACCACAGATACGCAGTATTTT. Translating gives CASSESTTDTQYF.

This clonotype was detected only a few times. DNA for the CDR3: TGTGCCAGCAGCGGACTAGCGGGAGCAAACAATGAGCAGTTCTTC. Its translation is CASSGLAGANNEQFF. V gene TRBV9 combines with J gene TRBJ2-1; 12 nucleotides agree with TRBD2. Germline V gene sequence: CDR1 SGDLS, CDR2 YYNGEE. This CDR3 region has 15 residues. V lost 3 bases and J lost 5; bases outside the gene matches: 3.

The chain combines TRBV3-1 with TRBJ2-1; unclear D gene. The germline V gene encodes CDR1 LGHDT and CDR2 YNNKEL (reference sequence). The CDR3 sequence is 12 residues long. V gave up 1 base and J gave up 8 bases, with 6 bases separating them. The CDR3, as DNA: TGTGCCAGCAGCCAAGCCTGGGATGAGCAGTTCTTC. Protein: CASSQAWDEQFF.

This clonotype was counted many times. The J gene is TRBJ2-2, the V gene TRBV7-9; possible D gene TRBD2, 5 bases. The CDR3 loop spans 18 amino acids. CDR1 is SEHNR and CDR2 is FQNEAQ in the germline V gene (reference sequence). V was trimmed by 1 base and J by 4 bases, leaving 19 bases between them. The CDR3 DNA reads TGTGCCAGCAGCTTAGATACGGGGTTTATGGGGTCCACCGGGGAGCTGTTTTTT. Translation gives CASSLDTGFMGSTGELFF.

Only a few counts were recorded for this clonotype. The rearrangement uses TRBV30 and TRBJ1-2; D might be TRBD1 (5 bases). The germline gives CDR1 GTSNPN, CDR2 SVGIG (reference sequence). The V end was cut by 5 bases, the J end by 1 base, with 14 bases between. This CDR3 is 14 amino acids long. The CDR3 DNA sequence: TGTGCCTGGGAGACAGCCAGCGGTAACTATGGCTACACCTTC. Translated: CAWETASGNYGYTF.

This clonotype has ten or more counts. The J gene is TRBJ2-1, the V gene TRBV12-3 or TRBV12-4; a possible D gene is TRBD1 (6 bases). Trimming stripped 3 bases from V and 0 bases from J, with 15 bases between. The CDR3 loop spans 17 amino acids. The CDR3, as DNA: TGTGCCAGCAGTTTCCTGGGGGTAGGGGGCTCCTACAATGAGCAGTTCTTC. This gives the protein CASSFLGVGGSYNEQFF.

This clonotype was counted at least ten times. The genes are TRBV10-3 and TRBJ2-2; tentatively, D is TRBD1 (5 bases). The CDR3 is made up of 16 amino acids. V was trimmed by 4 bases and J by 0 bases, leaving 12 bases between them. CDR1 is ENHRY, CDR2 SYGVKD, per germline. CDR3 loop: CAISARADANTGELFF. The CDR3 bases are TGTGCCATCAGTGCCAGGGCAGACGCGAACACCGGGGAGCTGTTTTTT.

This chain joins TRBV19 and TRBJ2-3; TRBD2 aligns across 9 bases. CDR3 size: 15 residues. Germline values: CDR1 LNHDA, CDR2 SQIVND (reference sequence). Trimming at V came to 5 bases and at J to 4 bases, leaving 7 bases not matched to a gene. CDR3 protein: CASSGASGMADTQYF. The DNA of the CDR3 is TGTGCCAGTAGTGGGGCTAGCGGGATGGCAGATACGCAGTATTTT.

This clonotype has ten or more counts. The rearrangement uses TRBV11-2 and TRBJ2-1, with unresolved D. Germline V gene lookup returns CDR1 SGHAT and CDR2 FQNNGV. The CDR3 extends over 16 amino acids. Trimming took 5 bases from V and 10 from J, leaving 24 bases between them. The CDR3 coding sequence is TGTGCCAGCAGCCTTAGAAGGGTACCCTCATTATGGGAGCAGTTCTTC. It specifies CASSLRRVPSLWEQFF.

This clonotype was counted many times. The V call is TRBV4-1, the J call TRBJ2-3, with 11 bases aligning to TRBD2. This CDR3 spans 16 amino acids. Germline V gene lookup returns CDR1 MGHRA and CDR2 YSYEKL. Unmatched junction bases numbered 7, after V lost 4 bases and J lost 4 bases. This CDR3 is CASSRASGLAADTQYF. Written as DNA, the CDR3 is TGCGCCAGCAGCCGCGCCTCGGGACTAGCGGCAGATACGCAGTATTTT.

The genes are TRBV12-3 or TRBV12-4 and TRBJ1-2; 7 bases align to TRBD1. CDR3 length: 12 amino acids. V lost 10 bases, J lost 5 bases, and 7 bases stayed unmatched. The CDR3 DNA is TGTGCCACCAGGGGGGGGGCGTATGGCTACACCTTC. Its translation: CATRGGAYGYTF.

This clonotype was observed at least ten times. The chain is built from TRBV2 and TRBJ2-3; D is ambiguous. This CDR3 spans 11 amino acids. Germline-derived CDR1 and CDR2 are SNHLY and FYNNEI. V was shortened by 4 bases and J by 5 bases, with 4 bases between the two germline ends. The CDR3 nucleotides are TGTGCCAGCAGTGCGAGAGATACGCAGTATTTT. Amino acids: CASSARDTQYF.

This clonotype turned up a few times. This may be a read error, as it is one base from a much larger clone. In DNA, the CDR3 is TGTGCCAGAAGGAGGACAGGGGCTGAAGCTTTCTTT. The encoded protein is CARRRTGAEAFF. The chain has TRBV6-5 and TRBJ1-1; TRBD1 matches 9 bases. Germline CDR1 and CDR2: MNHEY and SVGAGI. The CDR3 is 12 amino acids. V was pared by 9 bases and J by 6 bases, with 5 bases of the junction left unmatched.

V gene TRBV2 combines with J gene TRBJ2-7, with unresolved D. The germline CDR1 and CDR2 sequences are SNHLY and FYNNEI. Trimming pared 8 bases from V and 1 base from J, leaving 9 bases between. The CDR3 extends over 12 amino acids. DNA for the CDR3: TGTGCCAGCGGCACAGAATCCTACGAGCAGTACTTC. Translated, it gives CASGTESYEQYF.

This clonotype was recorded many times. This chain connects TRBV5-6 to TRBJ1-4; weak D call: TRBD1 (5 bases). Per the germline V gene, CDR1 is SGHDT and CDR2 is YYEEEE. The CDR3 contains 15 residues. The ends were cut back, 3 bases at V and 4 bases at J, with 13 bases in the middle. The CDR3 is CASSSDSFFNEKLFF. CDR3 nucleotide sequence: TGTGCCAGCAGCTCCGACAGTTTTTTTAATGAAAAACTGTTTTTT.

Remarks on this clonotype: A much larger clone sits a single nucleotide away, making a read error possible. This chain links TRBV12-3 or TRBV12-4 with TRBJ1-3; the D is unclear. There are 10 residues in the CDR3. The CDR3 loop is CDTSRNTIYF. Here the CDR3 DNA reads TGTGACACTTCGAGAAACACCATATATTTT.

This clonotype was seen a few times. V and J are TRBV29-1 and TRBJ2-5, with TRBD2 as a possible D gene (5 bases). Germline V gene sequence: CDR1 SQVTM, CDR2 ANQGSEA. The CDR3 extends over 13 amino acids. V was shortened by 3 bases and J by 1 base, with 9 bases between the two germline ends. The CDR3 loop reads CSVDKGSQETQYF. DNA for the CDR3: TGCAGCGTTGATAAAGGGAGCCAAGAGACCCAGTACTTC.

The chain joins TRBV7-9 to TRBJ1-4; 7 nucleotides match TRBD1. Germline CDR1 reads SEHNR; CDR2 reads FQNEAQ (reference sequence). This CDR3 is built from 12 residues. V dropped 7 bases and J dropped 6; count of bases not matched to a gene: 2. The CDR3 protein is CASNTGDEKLFF. CDR3 nucleotide sequence: TGTGCCAGCAACACAGGGGATGAAAAACTGTTTTTT. Together with reference TRBV7-9 and TRBJ1-4, the CDR3 gives the full variable domain: DTGVSQNPRHKITKRGQNVTFRCDPISEHNRLYWYRQTLGQGPEFLTYFQNEAQLEKSRLLSDRFSAERPKGSFSTLEIQRTEQGDSAMYLCASNTGDEKLFFGSGTQLSVL.